The 5 T cell receptor beta chains listed next were all sequenced from one sample in a study of T-cell reconstitution after alpha-beta-depleted transplantation in children (dated by TCRdb to the mid-2010s). The sample's treatment or condition, from its label and the paper: allogeneic hematopoietic cell transplantation with graft depleted of TCRalphabeta T cells and CD19 B cells. Library creation used PCR. Reads for this sample came from an Illumina HiSeq 2500. TCR libraries were prepared with molecular barcoding, using unique molecular identifiers to normalize TCRbeta repertoire quantification. The public reads were reanalyzed by TCRdb: fastp trimming at Q25, MiXCR alignment, in-frame beta chains only. Every CDR3 protein is listed once, alongside the most common genes and DNA of its rows. The sample table lists fewer than 700,000 distinct CDR3 sequences, roughly 24% of them with a count of one. The ten largest clonotypes hold 12% to 15% of the sample.

The material was PBMCs, mostly from graft donor cells, obtained 360 days after TCRalphabeta/CD19-depleted stem cell transplant. The receptor source for this set is a boy younger than two who had a stem cell transplant for acute myeloid leukemia, so the T cells may come from the graft donor.

This clonotype has just a few counts. The chain employs TRBV20-1 and TRBJ2-5; D is undetermined. The germline V gene has CDR1 DFQATT and CDR2 SNEGSKA (reference sequence). The CDR3 spans 12 residues. The V and J ends lost 3 bases and 5 bases respectively, with 10 bases between them. The CDR3 DNA reads TGCAGTGCTAGGAGCTTCGAGGAGACCCAGTACTTC. Translation: CSARSFEETQYF.

The chain links TRBV4-3 to TRBJ2-5; TRBD2 aligns across 7 bases. The CDR3 extends over 15 amino acids. The V gene end was trimmed by 4 bases and the J gene end by 5 bases; junction bases not matched to a gene: 10. Looked up from germline, CDR1 is LGHNA and CDR2 is YSLEER. CDR3 sequence: CASSRNTGLSETQYF. The CDR3 DNA sequence: TGCGCCAGCAGCCGAAATACGGGACTAAGTGAGACCCAGTACTTC.

The chain is built from TRBV20-1 and TRBJ2-7, with TRBD1 matching 7 bases. The CDR3 runs 13 residues. Looked up from germline, CDR1 is DFQATT and CDR2 is SNEGSKA (reference sequence). Trimming removed 4 bases from V and 0 bases from J; junction bases left unmatched: 3. CDR3 sequence: CSAIGGSSYEQYF. The DNA of the CDR3 is TGCAGTGCTATAGGGGGCAGCTCCTACGAGCAGTACTTC.

The V call is TRBV20-1, the J call TRBJ2-7, with 7 bases matching TRBD2. The CDR3 is 12 amino acids. Germline loops: CDR1 DFQATT, CDR2 SNEGSKA (reference sequence). The V gene end was trimmed by 0 bases and the J gene end by 7 bases; junction bases not matched to a gene: 3. The CDR3 reads CSARDWEGEQYF. CDR3 in DNA: TGCAGTGCTAGAGATTGGGAGGGGGAGCAGTACTTC.

The V gene is TRBV28, the J gene TRBJ2-6, with D uncertain. The germline V gene encodes CDR1 MDHEN and CDR2 SYDVKM. The germline V and J ends were trimmed by 4 bases and 0 bases, with 13 bases remaining between them. CDR3 size: 17 residues. CDR3 sequence reads: CASSSLPPSSGANVLTF. CDR3 in DNA: TGTGCCAGCAGTTCCCTCCCGCCGAGCTCTGGGGCCAACGTCCTGACTTTC.